This TCR beta chain stems from a study of cytomegalovirus exposure and HLA in healthy donors. V was cut by 3 bases and J by 4 bases, with 4 bases left in between. CDR1 is SNHLY and CDR2 is FYNNEI in the germline V gene. The length of the CDR3 is 11 residues. With regard to this clone: What it binds is not known.

Nominally healthy donors were sampled, though unrecorded immune exposures were likely. Broader study findings: Presence/absence results assume similar sequencing depth per donor, which may not hold. TRBV6-2, TRBV6-3 and other indistinguishable V segments were excluded. Later on, an analysis found that several of the most significant clusters appeared to be linked to common viral pathogens, which included parvovirus B19.

PCR primers comprised 60 Vbeta and 13 Jbeta primers. TCRdb's table, derived via immunoSEQ multiplex PCR, lists solely in-frame clones and lacks some. The repertoire includes 50,000 to 75,000 clones, over 70% of them detected once, and 3.9% sits in the top ten. This chain uses TRBV2 with TRBJ2-7; D gene uncertain. Sequencing used PBMCs. This TCR was recovered from a woman aged 35 to 49 in good health and CMV-seronegative. CDR3 DNA sequence: TGTGCCAGCAGTGAGCTATACGAGCAGTACTTC. Its translation: CASSELYEQYF.